Detailed here is one TCR beta chain. This specimen comes from a study of siplizumab effects on memory and regulatory T cells. Method: immunoSEQ multiplex PCR; TCRdb's copy keeps in-frame clones and lacks some. The repertoire holds roughly 70,000 clones, with 90% to 95% as singletons. CDR3 length: 15 amino acids. The V gene lost 3 bases and the J gene lost 4 bases, with 13 bases spanning the gap. Germline V CDR1 and CDR2: MDHEN, SYDVKM. Sequenced sample: CD8+ T cells sorted from blood. The J gene is TRBJ1-3, the V gene TRBV28; D is ambiguous. The source of this sequence is a human donor in good health. Written as DNA, the CDR3 is TGTGCCAGCAGTTTTGGGCGGAGCTCGGGAAACACCATATATTTT. This gives the protein CASSFGRSSGNTIYF.